A selection of T cell receptor beta chains follows, all from one sample in a study of read filtering for tumor transcriptome and immune sequencing. From the reads, TCRdb called clonotypes with MiXCR, one entry per CDR3 protein. The sample has some 130,000 distinct CDR3 sequences, about 13% seen once. Sequenced material: a population of CD138-negative cells sorted from bone marrow. The receptors were sampled from a donor at least 40 years old with multiple myeloma. Both conserved end residues are part of each CDR3. Fields, in order: V gene, D gene, clone size, J gene, CDR3 DNA, CDR3 protein. A D gene is named only where the DNA matches it firmly. The size entry is marked missing in some rows and otherwise reads once, few, many or a size class.

V gene: TRBV7-9; D gene: -; clone size: -; J gene: TRBJ2-7; CDR3 DNA: TGTGCCAGCAGCCCCGGGCACAACTCCTACGAGCAGTACTTC; CDR3 protein: CASSPGHNSYEQYF
V gene: TRBV20-1; D gene: -; clone size: many; J gene: TRBJ2-5; CDR3 DNA: TGCAGTGCTCCGCAGAGGGGGAGGGAGACCCAGTACTTC; CDR3 protein: CSAPQRGRETQYF
V gene: TRBV6-5; D gene: -; clone size: many; J gene: TRBJ2-6; CDR3 DNA: TGTGCCAGCAGTTATGGGGGTTTTGGCATTCCCTCTGGGGCCAACGTCCTGACTTTC; CDR3 protein: CASSYGGFGIPSGANVLTF
V gene: TRBV14; D gene: -; clone size: -; J gene: TRBJ2-1; CDR3 DNA: TGTGCCAGCAGCCAAGTCCCGCTATGGGATGAGCAGTTCTTC; CDR3 protein: CASSQVPLWDEQFF
V gene: TRBV7-8; D gene: -; clone size: many; J gene: TRBJ2-1; CDR3 DNA: TGTGCCAGCAGCTTAGGTCCATGGGGGAGAAGCTCCTACAATGAGCAGTTCTTC; CDR3 protein: CASSLGPWGRSSYNEQFF
V gene: TRBV7-3; D gene: -; clone size: many; J gene: TRBJ2-1; CDR3 DNA: TGTGCCAGCAGCTTCGAGGGGACGGGAGATGAGCAGTTCTTC; CDR3 protein: CASSFEGTGDEQFF
V gene: TRBV29-1; D gene: -; clone size: many; J gene: TRBJ2-5; CDR3 DNA: TGCAGCGGGGGTAGGGCCGGCGAGACCCAGTACTTC; CDR3 protein: CSGGRAGETQYF
V gene: TRBV20-1; D gene: -; clone size: -; J gene: TRBJ2-2; CDR3 DNA: TGCAGTGCTAGATCCGGTAGGACGAACACCGGGGAGCTGTTTTTT; CDR3 protein: CSARSGRTNTGELFF
V gene: TRBV11-2; D gene: TRBD2; clone size: -; J gene: TRBJ2-1; CDR3 DNA: TGTGCCAGCAGCGTAGGGGGACTAGCGGGAGGTCGTTACAATGAGCAGTTCTTC; CDR3 protein: CASSVGGLAGGRYNEQFF
V gene: TRBV7-6; D gene: -; clone size: -; J gene: TRBJ2-3; CDR3 DNA: TGTGCCAGCAGCTTAGAGTTTGGGTCTGATACGCAGTATTTT; CDR3 protein: CASSLEFGSDTQYF
V gene: TRBV20-1; D gene: -; clone size: many; J gene: TRBJ2-5; CDR3 DNA: TGCAGTGCTAGTACAGGGGCAGGGGGGGAGACCCAGTACTTC; CDR3 protein: CSASTGAGGETQYF
V gene: TRBV30; D gene: TRBD1; clone size: many; J gene: TRBJ1-2; CDR3 DNA: TGTGCCTGGAGAAAGTTCTTCATTCGATCGGACAGGGGGCGAGAAGGCTACACCTTC; CDR3 protein: CAWRKFFIRSDRGREGYTF
V gene: TRBV14; D gene: -; clone size: -; J gene: TRBJ1-3; CDR3 DNA: TGTGCCAGCAGCCAAGTCCCCTCTGGGCCTGGAAACACCATATATTTT; CDR3 protein: CASSQVPSGPGNTIYF
V gene: TRBV9; D gene: TRBD2; clone size: many; J gene: TRBJ2-5; CDR3 DNA: TGTGCCAGCAGCGGCAGGACTAGCGGGGGAGAGACCCAGTACTTC; CDR3 protein: CASSGRTSGGETQYF
V gene: TRBV12-3/TRBV12-4; D gene: TRBD1; clone size: -; J gene: TRBJ2-2; CDR3 DNA: TGTGCCAGCAGTGGGACAGGGTCCACCGGGGAGCTGTTTTTT; CDR3 protein: CASSGTGSTGELFF
V gene: TRBV12-3/TRBV12-4; D gene: -; clone size: once; J gene: TRBJ2-2; CDR3 DNA: TGTGCCAGCAGTCCTGCCGCGTCCATGGTTACCGGGGAGCTGTTTTTT; CDR3 protein: CASSPAASMVTGELFF
V gene: TRBV19; D gene: -; clone size: -; J gene: TRBJ2-5; CDR3 DNA: TGTGCCAGTAGTCCACAGGGTCCCCAAGAGACCCAGTACTTC; CDR3 protein: CASSPQGPQETQYF
V gene: TRBV29-1; D gene: -; clone size: many; J gene: TRBJ2-5; CDR3 DNA: TGCAGCGTTGAGAGGGGGGCAGAGACCCAGTACTTC; CDR3 protein: CSVERGAETQYF
V gene: TRBV19; D gene: -; clone size: many; J gene: TRBJ2-1; CDR3 DNA: TGTGCCAGTAGTATAGTTCCAGAGACCTACAATGAGCAGTTCTTC; CDR3 protein: CASSIVPETYNEQFF
V gene: TRBV5-6; D gene: TRBD2; clone size: many; J gene: TRBJ2-1; CDR3 DNA: TGTGCCAGCAGCTTGGCCGGCGGGAGTGTATTTAACAATGAGCAGTTCTTC; CDR3 protein: CASSLAGGSVFNNEQFF
V gene: TRBV10-1; D gene: TRBD2; clone size: few; J gene: TRBJ2-2; CDR3 DNA: TGCGCCAGCAGTGAGCCGGGACTAGCGGGAGGTTTGAACACCGGGGAGCTGTTTTTT; CDR3 protein: CASSEPGLAGGLNTGELFF
V gene: TRBV7-2; D gene: -; clone size: many; J gene: TRBJ1-5; CDR3 DNA: TGTGCCAGCAGCCGCGACCAAGGACAGCCCCAGCATTTT; CDR3 protein: CASSRDQGQPQHF
V gene: TRBV7-9; D gene: TRBD2; clone size: many; J gene: TRBJ2-1; CDR3 DNA: TGTGCCAGCAGCTTACTAGCGGGATTTGGCACCTACAATGAGCAGTTCTTC; CDR3 protein: CASSLLAGFGTYNEQFF
V gene: TRBV7-2; D gene: -; clone size: many; J gene: TRBJ2-2; CDR3 DNA: TGTGCCAGCAGCTTCGGCAGGAACACCGGGGAGCTGTTTTTT; CDR3 protein: CASSFGRNTGELFF
V gene: TRBV5-1; D gene: TRBD2; clone size: many; J gene: TRBJ2-1; CDR3 DNA: TGCGCCAGCAGCTTGGTAGCGGGAGTTTCCTACAATGAGCAGTTCTTC; CDR3 protein: CASSLVAGVSYNEQFF
V gene: TRBV6-1; D gene: -; clone size: few; J gene: TRBJ1-3; CDR3 DNA: TGTGCCATCCAGGAGTGGGGTTTCTCTGGAAACACCATATATTTT; CDR3 protein: CAIQEWGFSGNTIYF
V gene: TRBV4-1; D gene: TRBD1; clone size: many; J gene: TRBJ2-6; CDR3 DNA: TGCGCCAGCAGCCAAGATGGACAGGTCGCCTCTGGGGCCAACGTCCTGACTTTC; CDR3 protein: CASSQDGQVASGANVLTF
V gene: TRBV6-5; D gene: -; clone size: many; J gene: TRBJ1-4; CDR3 DNA: TGTGCCATCGGGACCGCGGGTGAAAAACTGTTTTTT; CDR3 protein: CAIGTAGEKLFF
V gene: TRBV6-1; D gene: -; clone size: many; J gene: TRBJ1-2; CDR3 DNA: TGTGCCAGCAGTGAAAAGACAGGAACAAACTATGGCTACACCTTC; CDR3 protein: CASSEKTGTNYGYTF
V gene: TRBV11-2; D gene: -; clone size: -; J gene: TRBJ2-1; CDR3 DNA: TGTGCCAGCAGCCCCACCCCTGGCTCCTACAATGAGCAGTTCTTC; CDR3 protein: CASSPTPGSYNEQFF
V gene: TRBV7-3; D gene: -; clone size: few; J gene: TRBJ1-4; CDR3 DNA: TGTGCCAGCAGCTTATGGCAACAGTTTAATGAAAAACGGTTTTTT; CDR3 protein: CASSLWQQFNEKRFF
V gene: TRBV14; D gene: TRBD2; clone size: many; J gene: TRBJ2-2; CDR3 DNA: TGTGCCAGCAGCCGGAGACTAGCGGGAGTCACCGGGGAGCTGTTTTTT; CDR3 protein: CASSRRLAGVTGELFF
V gene: TRBV11-2; D gene: -; clone size: many; J gene: TRBJ1-5; CDR3 DNA: TGTGCCAGCAGCCCCGGACGGAACAATCAGCCCCAGCATTTT; CDR3 protein: CASSPGRNNQPQHF
V gene: TRBV11-2; D gene: -; clone size: many; J gene: TRBJ1-4; CDR3 DNA: TGTGCCAGCAGCTTAGATCTCCCAGGGCCGAGTGAAAAACTGTTTTTT; CDR3 protein: CASSLDLPGPSEKLFF
V gene: TRBV24-1; D gene: TRBD1; clone size: many; J gene: TRBJ2-7; CDR3 DNA: TGTGCCACCAGTGATTCTACTCCCGGCAGGACAGGACGATCCTACGAGCAGTACTTC; CDR3 protein: CATSDSTPGRTGRSYEQYF
V gene: TRBV14; D gene: TRBD2; clone size: many; J gene: TRBJ2-1; CDR3 DNA: TGTGCCAGCAGCCCTACGGGGGGTCCTTACGATGAGCAGTTCTTC; CDR3 protein: CASSPTGGPYDEQFF
V gene: TRBV11-2; D gene: -; clone size: many; J gene: TRBJ2-1; CDR3 DNA: TGTGCCAGCAGCCAAGTTCGGGACTGGCCTCGCAATGAGCAGTTCTTC; CDR3 protein: CASSQVRDWPRNEQFF